This T cell receptor (beta chain) was profiled in a study of radiotherapy plus CTLA-4 blockade in lung cancer. Enrolled patients, whose metastatic non-small-cell lung cancer was chemo-refractory, received focal radiation plus CTLA-4 blockade with ipilimumab. Between the trimmed V and J ends, which lost 4 bases and 7 bases, there was a span of 11 bases. Germline-derived CDR1 and CDR2 are MGHRA and YSYEKL. The CDR3 consists of 14 residues. Only in-frame clones appear in the TCRdb table, and some are missing; sequencing was by immunoSEQ multiplex PCR. The sample holds about 28,000 clones, approximately 80% seen once.

J is TRBJ1-6 and V is TRBV4-1; D not resolved. The receptor comes from a human donor with non-small cell lung cancer that progressed on radiotherapy plus ipilimumab. The source was peripheral blood, collected from a patient treated with radiotherapy plus ipilimumab. The chain's CDR3 is CASSRQVGNSPLHF. CDR3 DNA: TGCGCCAGCAGCCGACAAGTGGGGAATTCACCCCTCCACTTT.